The entry that follows covers one T cell receptor beta chain sequence. Its target is unknown. TCRdb's copy holds only in-frame clones and misses some; the assay was immunoSEQ multiplex PCR. The sample records about 1,500,000 clones, around 97% being singletons. V lost 5 bases to trimming and J lost 3 bases; unmatched junction nucleotides: 8. Germline values: CDR1 MNHEY, CDR2 SMNVEV (reference sequence). The CDR3 sequence is 16 residues long. This sample was included in a study of shared clonotypes between healthy human individuals. Study-wide context: CD8 memory received one plate per donor, CD8 naive two, CD4 memory three and CD4 naive three. General observations from the study: Researchers sampled only blood; tissue repertoires likely differ.

The chain recombines TRBV27 with TRBJ2-2; 8 nucleotides line up with TRBD1. Sequenced: naive CD4+ T cells sorted from blood. Subset reported: CD45RA+ positively selected. The source of this sequence is a man aged 25 to 45 in good health. The CDR3 sequence is CASSPPDRAYTGELFF. The CDR3 nucleotides read TGTGCCAGCAGTCCCCCGGACAGGGCTTACACCGGGGAGCTGTTTTTT.